This T cell receptor beta chain was found in a study of blood T cells in healthy people across ages. The CDR3 spans 15 residues. Germline trimming cut 4 bases from V and 9 bases from J; bases unmatched to any gene: 6. CDR1 is SGHTA, CDR2 FQGNSA, per germline. This clonotype was observed a few times. It may be a read error: a sequence one base away is much more abundant. Through a sample-barcoded 5' primer and a J-beta primer mix, a second PCR was run for roughly 7 to 12 cycles. TCRdb used MiXCR to reprocess the 5' RACE reads, holding one entry per CDR3 protein. This sample yields some 900,000 distinct CDR3 sequences, of which around 28% are seen a single time; about 18% belongs to the top ten.

The clonotype was recovered from a woman at least 80 years old in good health. The rearrangement uses TRBV7-2 and TRBJ2-1, with TRBD2 identical over 13 bases. Sequenced: blood. The CDR3: CASSSTSGGRGEQFF. DNA for the CDR3: TGTGCCAGCAGCTCGACTAGCGGGGGGAGAGGTGAGCAGTTCTTC.